This note documents a single T cell receptor (beta chain) sequence. No cognate antigen has been identified for it. Per-base quality was not reported, and no clone a single base away is much larger than it. In light of the paper, this sample's time point label describes: baseline before first vaccination. Vaccinee samples were obtained from the UK trials COV001 and COV002, which included a single-blind randomized controlled phase 2/3 trial of AZD1222 (ChAdOx1 nCoV-19) in healthy adults. For TCRbeta chain sequencing, PBMC samples were collected from trial participants at day 0 and at day 28 after the second dose. The data derive from a study of T cell responses to AZD1222 COVID-19 vaccine (dated by TCRdb to the early 2020s). Study-wide context: AZD1222 recipients given second doses at about 4 weeks or at about 12 weeks were pooled, since spike-specific TCR depth and breadth were not found to differ between the two schedules. Trial participants were enrolled by age into subgroups of 18-55, 56-69 and 70-plus years, and about 150, 27 and 61 TCR-sequenced participants, respectively, were included in these subgroups. A total of over 230 trial participants underwent TCR sequencing, of whom some 210 received two doses of AZD1222 and roughly 25 received two doses of the MenACWY control vaccine. Broad study findings and their caveats: Participants were mostly white British and included more females than males, and it was suggested by the authors that clonal diversity may have been underestimated. Only a handful of AZD1222 recipients were SARS-CoV-2 seropositive at baseline, limiting conclusions about previously exposed vaccinees. The 56-69-year group was small, and its depth increase did not reach significance, likely because of low power. Because no day 14 peak-response samples were available, the repertoires could be characterized only after the peak T cell response. CD4 TCRs associated with the vaccine covered the entire spike protein, and the dominant responses were in regions 160-218 and 743-854. Reportedly, close to half of the unique spike-specific TCRs recognized epitopes lying outside the regions that are mutated in the B.1.351 and B.1.1.7 variants. After two AZD1222 doses, both the breadth and the depth of spike-specific TCRs were significantly higher than at day 0 and than in MenACWY recipients.

Per the germline V gene, SGHTA is the CDR1 and FQGNSA is the CDR2. From the cysteine up to the phenylalanine, the CDR3 has a length of 16 residues. Only the CDR3 DNA stays, 48 bases, in frame from base 1. Cut back by 5 bases and 3 bases, the V and J ends lie 17 bases apart. The CDR3 regions of human TCRbeta chains were analyzed by immunosequencing. In the source study's methods: TCRs in the repertoires were matched against a reference library of SARS-CoV-2-specific TCRs that had been generated with the MIRA antigen-specificity platform. Breadth was defined as the fraction of unique TCRs that were SARS-CoV-2-associated. Depth was defined as the fraction of total T cells that were SARS-CoV-2-associated. Using the MIRA data, each spike-specific TCR was assigned both to the spike region to which the TCR was reactive and to a CD4 or CD8 class. Log10-transformed breadth and depth values were compared by one-way ANOVA with Sidak's multiple comparisons tests. As stored in TCRdb, this immuneACCESS dataset retains in-frame rearrangements with V and J assigned. A fraction of the clones does not appear; measured against another copy, unresolved V genes explain less than half of the discrepancy, and the remainder lacks a known reason. V, J and clone size are taken as reported in that table, and D and trimming were inferred from the DNA itself. Present in this sample are roughly 150,000 clones, over 85% of which were seen just once. The top ten clones comprise under 2% of the sample.

The rearrangement joined TRBV7-2 to TRBJ1-5; matching of 5 bases hints at TRBD1 as the D gene. The source was peripheral blood, collected on day 0 of AZD1222 vaccination. The sequence came from an adult in good health. Read as DNA, the sequence is TGTGCCAGCAGCCGCCAGGGAACCACGAACAATCAGCCCCAGCATTTT. Its protein product is CASSRQGTTNNQPQHF.